This TCR beta chain was sequenced for a study of T cells in Graves' hyperthyroidism and ophthalmopathy. Study conclusions and caveats: Progression to ophthalmopathy was predicted a median of roughly 6.6 months early. Most expanded thyroid clonotypes above 0.001 recurred in blood.

TCR beta CDR3 regions were amplified from RNA transcripts. During a first-round RT-PCR of the TCR CDR3, the HTBI primer set was used. Each CDR3 protein is one row after TCRdb ran MiXCR on the multiplex PCR reads. The profile shows 300,000 to 450,000 distinct CDR3 sequences, roughly 25% of them singletons. This clonotype has at least ten counts. Antigen: not known. CDR1 and CDR2 from the germline V gene are MNHNS and SASEGT. Trimming removed 7 bases from V and 2 bases from J; junction bases left unmatched: 10. The CDR3 consists of 15 residues. Using 10 ml of fresh peripheral blood, PBMCs were prepared. The chain is built from TRBV6-1 and TRBJ2-7, with 8 bases fitting TRBD2. Sequenced: blood. The receptor's source is a man aged 45-65 years with Graves' hyperthyroidism. The CDR3 reads CASMGSSSGTYEQYF. The CDR3 DNA sequence: TGTGCCAGCATGGGGTCAAGTAGCGGGACCTACGAGCAGTACTTC.